Shown below are 12 T cell receptor beta chains from a single sample sequenced in a study of CD8 T cells in Susac syndrome. RNA totalling roughly 0.5 to 1 ug underwent reverse transcription with random hexamers. MiXCR, run by TCRdb on the immunoSEQ multiplex PCR reads, gives a single entry per CDR3 protein. The table records 180,000 or so distinct CDR3 sequences, nearly 95% of them present only once. What was sequenced was CD4+ T cells from PBMCs. Receptors were obtained from a human donor with multiple sclerosis.

A single count supports this clonotype. The chain couples TRBV4-2 to TRBJ2-1; 12 bases line up with TRBD2. The germline gives CDR1 LGHNA, CDR2 YNFKEQ. J gave up 9 bases and V 0 bases, and 3 bases lay outside the gene matches. The CDR3 is made up of 15 amino acids. CDR3 DNA: TGTGCCAGCAGCCAAGAGGCTAGCGGGAGGGGTGAGCAGTTCTTC. Its translation is CASSQEASGRGEQFF.

This chain joins TRBV19 and TRBJ2-5; D ambiguous. This CDR3 region has 14 residues. V shed 6 bases and J shed 5 bases, with 16 bases lying between them. The germline V gene has CDR1 LNHDA and CDR2 SQIVND (reference sequence). The CDR3 here is CASSRTKLGETQYF. The CDR3 DNA follows: TGTGCCAGTAGCCGTACTAAGCTGGGTGAGACCCAGTACTTC.

V usage is TRBV7-8 and J usage is TRBJ2-1; D unresolved. Germline lookup yields CDR1 SGHVS and CDR2 FQNEAQ. Trimming shortened V by 2 bases and J by 7 bases, and 6 bases separated the two germline ends. This CDR3 spans 12 amino acids. The CDR3 spells CASSLQVNEQFF. DNA of the CDR3: TGTGCCAGCAGCTTACAGGTAAATGAGCAGTTCTTC.

V and J are TRBV6-4 and TRBJ2-2, with 9 bases that match TRBD2. The germline gives CDR1 MRHNA, CDR2 SNTAGT. V was pared by 4 bases and J by 6 bases, with 3 bases of the junction left unmatched. This CDR3 has 14 amino acids. CDR3: CASSAGLAPGELFF. The CDR3 DNA follows: TGTGCCAGCAGTGCTGGACTAGCGCCCGGGGAGCTGTTTTTT.

In its sample, this clonotype was seen once. The gene calls are TRBV20-1 and TRBJ2-1; tentative D call: TRBD2 (6 bases). V lost 3 bases to trimming and J lost 9 bases, with 15 bases between them. Germline V gene sequence: CDR1 DFQATT, CDR2 SNEGSKA (reference sequence). CDR3 length: 13 amino acids. CDR3 loop: CSASPRRVGEQFF. The CDR3 DNA reads as TGCAGTGCTAGCCCCCGGAGGGTCGGTGAGCAGTTCTTC.

This chain joins TRBV3-1 and TRBJ2-5; D is uncertain. The CDR3 extends over 12 amino acids. The V and J ends lost 3 bases and 7 bases respectively, with 9 bases between them. Germline V gives CDR1 LGHDT, CDR2 YNNKEL (reference sequence). CDR3: CASSQTSMTQYF. The CDR3 nucleotides read TGTGCCAGCAGCCAGACCTCCATGACCCAGTACTTC.

This clonotype was picked up one time. The chain employs TRBV12-3 or TRBV12-4 and TRBJ2-5; 10 nucleotides line up with TRBD2. There are 15 residues in the CDR3. Unmatched junction bases numbered 5, after V lost 3 bases and J lost 4 bases. CDR3 loop: CASSFSGRAVETQYF. The CDR3 nucleotides are TGTGCCAGCAGTTTCAGCGGGAGGGCCGTAGAGACCCAGTACTTC.

This clonotype was observed a single time. Here the CDR3 reads CASSLRLAGDTDTQYF. CDR3 sequence (DNA): TGTGCCAGCAGCTTAAGGCTAGCGGGGGACACAGATACGCAGTATTTT. J is TRBJ2-3 and V is TRBV7-3; 10 bases fit TRBD2. V lost 1 base to trimming and J lost 2 bases; unmatched junction nucleotides: 3. From germline, CDR1 is SGHTA and CDR2 FQGTGA. This CDR3 is built from 16 residues.

The J gene is TRBJ1-2, the V gene TRBV18; tentative D call: TRBD1 (5 bases). Between the trimmed V and J ends, which lost 6 bases and 6 bases, there was a span of 17 bases. CDR3 size: 14 residues. Germline CDR1 KGHSH, CDR2 LQKENI. The CDR3 loop is CASSPDTFRDGYTF. The CDR3 DNA reads as TGTGCCAGCTCCCCGGACACCTTCAGGGATGGCTACACCTTC.

The rearrangement uses TRBV3-1 and TRBJ2-7; 7 bases map to TRBD1. Germline V gene sequence: CDR1 LGHDT, CDR2 YNNKEL (reference sequence). This CDR3 spans 16 amino acids. V lost 4 bases, J lost 0 bases, and 9 bases stayed unmatched. The CDR3 sequence: CASSPGVRQGSYEQYF. CDR3 DNA: TGTGCCAGCAGCCCTGGGGTAAGACAGGGCTCCTACGAGCAGTACTTC.

The chain recombines TRBV29-1 with TRBJ2-3; no firm D call. The CDR3 is made up of 12 amino acids. The V end was cut by 7 bases, the J end by 4 bases, with 12 bases between. Germline CDR1 and CDR2: SQVTM and ANQGSEA. CDR3 in DNA: TGCAGCGGGGGAAGGGAAGCAGATACGCAGTATTTT. Translating it yields CSGGREADTQYF.

The rearrangement joins TRBV2 to TRBJ2-7; TRBD1 agrees at 8 bases. V lost 0 bases, J lost 6 bases, and 13 bases stayed unmatched. In germline, CDR1 is SNHLY, CDR2 FYNNEI. The CDR3 runs to 17 residues. The CDR3 coding sequence is TGTGCCAGCAGTGAAGCTGGATCAGGGGGCGCGCGCAGCGAGCAGTACTTC. It codes for CASSEAGSGGARSEQYF.